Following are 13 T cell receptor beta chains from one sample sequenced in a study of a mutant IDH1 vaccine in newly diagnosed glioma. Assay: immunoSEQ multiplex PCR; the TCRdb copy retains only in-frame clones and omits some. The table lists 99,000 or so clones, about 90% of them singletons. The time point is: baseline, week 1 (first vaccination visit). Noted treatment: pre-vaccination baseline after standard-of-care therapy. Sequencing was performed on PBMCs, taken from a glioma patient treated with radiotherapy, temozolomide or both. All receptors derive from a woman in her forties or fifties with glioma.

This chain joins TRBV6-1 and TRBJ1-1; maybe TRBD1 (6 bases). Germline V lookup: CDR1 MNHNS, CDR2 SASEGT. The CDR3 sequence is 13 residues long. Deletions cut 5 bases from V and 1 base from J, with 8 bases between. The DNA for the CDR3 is TGTGCCAGCAGTTTACAGGGGAACACTGAAGCTTTCTTT. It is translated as CASSLQGNTEAFF.

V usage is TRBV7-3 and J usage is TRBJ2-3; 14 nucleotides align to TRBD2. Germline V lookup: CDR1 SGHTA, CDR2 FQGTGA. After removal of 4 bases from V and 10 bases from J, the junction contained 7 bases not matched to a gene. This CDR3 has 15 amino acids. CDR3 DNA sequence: TGTGCCAGCAGCTCGACCGGGACTAGCGGGAGTGCGCAGTATTTT. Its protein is CASSSTGTSGSAQYF.

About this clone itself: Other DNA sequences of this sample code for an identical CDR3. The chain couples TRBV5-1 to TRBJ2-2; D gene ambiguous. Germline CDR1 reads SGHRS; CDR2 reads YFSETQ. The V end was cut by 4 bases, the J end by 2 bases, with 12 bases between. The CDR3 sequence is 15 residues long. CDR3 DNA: TGCGCCAGCAGCGTGACCAGCCAAAACACCGGGGAGCTGTTTTTT. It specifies CASSVTSQNTGELFF. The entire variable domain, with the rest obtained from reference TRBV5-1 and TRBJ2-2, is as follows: KAGVTQTPRYLIKTRGQQVTLSCSPISGHRSVSWYQQTPGQGLQFLFEYFSETQRNKGNFPGRFSGRQFSNSRSEMNVSTLELGDSALYLCASSVTSQNTGELFFGEGSRLTVL.

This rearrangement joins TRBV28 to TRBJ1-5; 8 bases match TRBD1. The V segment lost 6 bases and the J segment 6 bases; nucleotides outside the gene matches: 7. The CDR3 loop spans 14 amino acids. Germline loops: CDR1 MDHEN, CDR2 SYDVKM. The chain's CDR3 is CASRFQGAGQPQHF. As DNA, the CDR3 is TGTGCCAGCAGGTTCCAGGGGGCCGGTCAGCCCCAGCATTTT.

This CDR3 reads CASSELVSKGVEQYF. Here the CDR3 DNA reads TGTGCCAGCAGCGAGCTGGTGTCGAAGGGGGTCGAGCAGTACTTC. The chain couples TRBV5-8 to TRBJ2-7; D possibly corresponds to TRBD1 (6 bases). V was trimmed by 4 bases and J by 6 bases, leaving 20 bases between them. The CDR3 contains 15 residues. Per germline, CDR1 SGHTS and CDR2 YDEGEE.

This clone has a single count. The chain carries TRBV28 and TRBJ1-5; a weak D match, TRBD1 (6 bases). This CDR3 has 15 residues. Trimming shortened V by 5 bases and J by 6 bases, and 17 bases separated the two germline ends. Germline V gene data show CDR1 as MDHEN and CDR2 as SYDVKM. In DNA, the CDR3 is TGTGCCAGCAGTCTAAGGTCACAGGGAGTTCAGCCCCAGCATTTT. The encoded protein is CASSLRSQGVQPQHF.

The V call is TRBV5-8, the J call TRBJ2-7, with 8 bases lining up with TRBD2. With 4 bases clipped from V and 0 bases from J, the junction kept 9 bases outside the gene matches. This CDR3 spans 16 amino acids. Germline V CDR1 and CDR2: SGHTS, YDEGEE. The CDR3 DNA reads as TGTGCCAGCAGCCCCTTGGGTAGCGGGGCCTCCTACGAGCAGTACTTC. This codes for CASSPLGSGASYEQYF.

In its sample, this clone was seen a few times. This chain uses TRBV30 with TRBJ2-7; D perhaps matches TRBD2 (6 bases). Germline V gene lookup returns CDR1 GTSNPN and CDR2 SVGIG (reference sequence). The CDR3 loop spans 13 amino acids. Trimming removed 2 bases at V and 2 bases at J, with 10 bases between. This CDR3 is CAWSTGATYEQYF. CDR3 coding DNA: TGTGCCTGGAGTACGGGAGCCACCTACGAGCAGTACTTC.

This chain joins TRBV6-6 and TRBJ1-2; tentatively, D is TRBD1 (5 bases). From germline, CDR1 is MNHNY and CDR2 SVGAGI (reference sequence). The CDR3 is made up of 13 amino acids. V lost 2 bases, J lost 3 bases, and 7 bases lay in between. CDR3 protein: CASSYGTHYGYTF. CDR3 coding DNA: TGTGCCAGCAGTTACGGGACGCACTATGGCTACACCTTC.

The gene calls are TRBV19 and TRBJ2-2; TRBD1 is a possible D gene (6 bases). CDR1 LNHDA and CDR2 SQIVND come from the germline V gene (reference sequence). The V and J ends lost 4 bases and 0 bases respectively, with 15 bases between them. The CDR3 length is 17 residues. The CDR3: CASSNPTGTPNTGELFF. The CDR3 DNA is TGTGCCAGTAGTAACCCTACCGGGACACCGAACACCGGGGAGCTGTTTTTT.

CDR3 coding DNA: TGTGCCAGCAGCTTAGGTGGTGGGACCGTAGTCTACTATGGCTACACCTTC. It specifies CASSLGGGTVVYYGYTF. The genes are TRBV7-8 and TRBJ1-2; D perhaps matches TRBD1 (5 bases). V was pared by 1 base and J by 3 bases, with 18 bases between. Germline CDR1 SGHVS, CDR2 FQNEAQ. This CDR3 contains 17 residues.

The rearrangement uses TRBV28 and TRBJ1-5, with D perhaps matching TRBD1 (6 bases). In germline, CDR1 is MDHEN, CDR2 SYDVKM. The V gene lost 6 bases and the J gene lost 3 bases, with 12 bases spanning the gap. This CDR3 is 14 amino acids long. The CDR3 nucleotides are TGTGCCAGCAGATACGGACAGTTCAATCAGCCCCAGCATTTT. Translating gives CASRYGQFNQPQHF.

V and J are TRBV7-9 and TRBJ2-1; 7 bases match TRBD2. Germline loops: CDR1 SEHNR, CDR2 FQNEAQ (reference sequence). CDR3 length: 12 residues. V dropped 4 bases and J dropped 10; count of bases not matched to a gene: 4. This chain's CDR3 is CASSSGLTEQFF. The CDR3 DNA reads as TGTGCCAGCAGCTCGGGACTAACGGAGCAGTTCTTC.